This T cell receptor beta chain was found in a study of blood T cell repertoires in COVID-19. Looking at the study overall: Whether acute or convalescent, the COVID-19 samples came from the United States, Italy and Spain. PBMCs, B-cell-depleted T cells, or T cells provided the cDNA or gDNA that made up the material.

Trimming removed 3 bases from V and 2 bases from J, with 7 bases in between. The CDR3 loop spans 13 amino acids. The germline V gene encodes CDR1 SGHTA and CDR2 FQGNSA. In the authors' methods: Reference gene primers were amplified, and this amplification served to estimate nucleated cell counts. The table came from immunoSEQ multiplex PCR; TCRdb's copy has only in-frame clones and leaves some out. V and J calls and clone size come straight from that table; D and trimming were deduced from the DNA. The table has a few hundred thousand clones, approximately 91% seen once. The chain links TRBV7-2 to TRBJ1-2; maybe TRBD1 (5 bases). This TCR was recovered from a human donor in a cohort sampled during active COVID-19. The sample consisted of peripheral blood. CDR3 DNA sequence: TGTGCCAGCAGCTTGACAGCGAACTATGGCTACACCTTC. Its protein product is CASSLTANYGYTF.